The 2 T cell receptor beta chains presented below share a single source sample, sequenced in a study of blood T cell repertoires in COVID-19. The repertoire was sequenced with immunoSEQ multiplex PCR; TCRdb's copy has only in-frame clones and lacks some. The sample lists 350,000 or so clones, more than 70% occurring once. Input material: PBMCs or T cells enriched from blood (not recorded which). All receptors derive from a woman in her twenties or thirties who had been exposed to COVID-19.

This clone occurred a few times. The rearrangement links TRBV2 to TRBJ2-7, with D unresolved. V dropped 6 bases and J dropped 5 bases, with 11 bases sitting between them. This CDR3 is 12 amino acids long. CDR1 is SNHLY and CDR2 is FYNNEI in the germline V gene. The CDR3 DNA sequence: TGTGCCAGCAGCCCGACTTCGCACGAGCAGTACTTC. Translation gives CASSPTSHEQYF. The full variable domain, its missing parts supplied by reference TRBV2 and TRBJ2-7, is EPEVTQTPSHQVTQMGQEVILRCVPISNHLYFYWYRQILGQKVEFLVSFYNNEISEKSEIFDDQFSVERPDGSNFTLKIRSTKLEDSAMYFCASSPTSHEQYFGPGTRLTVT.

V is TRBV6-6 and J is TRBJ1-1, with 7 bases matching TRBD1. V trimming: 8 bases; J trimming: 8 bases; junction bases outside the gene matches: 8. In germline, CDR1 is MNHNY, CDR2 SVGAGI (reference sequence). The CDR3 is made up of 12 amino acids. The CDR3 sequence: CASGEKQGEAFF. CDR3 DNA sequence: TGTGCCAGCGGCGAAAAACAGGGGGAAGCTTTCTTT.